This T cell receptor beta chain was identified during a study of neurological immune-mediated disorders. In this sample, this clonotype turned up many times. 5'RACE generated cDNA with 10-nucleotide random UMIs. Whenever a sequencing run was performed, it yielded over 180 million TCR-beta sequences from 15-18 subjects. TCRdb re-analysed the 5' RACE reads in MiXCR, keeping a single row per CDR3 protein. This table holds approximately 77,000 distinct CDR3 sequences, around 9.9% found once. Sequencing was performed on PBMCs. The TCR originated in a man aged 50 or older in good health.

CDR3 coding DNA: TGCAGTGCTAGAGACGGACAGGGAAGGGACGAGCAGTACTTC. The encoded protein is CSARDGQGRDEQYF. The chain links TRBV20-1 to TRBJ2-7; 8 positions agree with TRBD1. This CDR3 contains 14 residues. CDR1 DFQATT and CDR2 SNEGSKA come from the germline V gene (reference sequence). The V gene end was trimmed by 0 bases and the J gene end by 5 bases; junction bases not matched to a gene: 6.